A selection of T cell receptor beta chains follows, all from one sample in a study of T cells in Graves' hyperthyroidism and ophthalmopathy. One entry per CDR3 protein, called by TCRdb with MiXCR from the multiplex PCR reads. This table has hundreds of thousands of distinct CDR3 sequences, roughly 15% appearing once. Source material: blood. Every receptor here comes from a woman aged 18-30 years with Graves' ophthalmopathy. Each CDR3 is given with its conserved first and last residue. The D gene is left open where the match is weak. Only some rows state a clone size, as once, few, many or a class for expanded clones.

clone_size j_call d_call v_call cdr3_aa cdr3_nt
many TRBJ2-1 TRBD2 TRBV29-1 CSVGGSILAGVDEQFF TGCAGCGTTGGAGGCAGCATTCTAGCGGGAGTCGATGAGCAGTTCTTC
many TRBJ2-3 NA TRBV3-1 CASSPTGFADTQYF TGTGCCAGCAGCCCTACCGGTTTCGCAGATACGCAGTATTTT
many TRBJ1-1 TRBD1 TRBV5-1 CASSQLQGAGAEAFF TGCGCCAGCAGCCAATTACAGGGGGCGGGTGCTGAAGCTTTCTTT
many TRBJ2-3 NA TRBV18 CASSQDGVGTDTQYF TGTGCCAGCTCACAGGACGGGGTTGGCACAGATACGCAGTATTTT
many TRBJ2-3 NA TRBV7-8 CASSFQASGTDTQYF TGTGCCAGCAGCTTTCAGGCTAGCGGCACAGATACGCAGTATTTT
NA TRBJ2-7 NA TRBV10-3 CAISEAGVSCEQYF TGTGCCATCAGTGAGGCCGGGGTCTCCTGCGAGCAGTACTTC
many TRBJ2-2 TRBD1 TRBV28 CASSPDRVNTGELFF TGTGCCAGCAGCCCCGACAGGGTGAACACCGGGGAGCTGTTTTTT
many TRBJ2-2 NA TRBV20-1 CSVRNLNTGELFF TGCAGTGTTAGAAATTTGAACACCGGGGAGCTGTTTTTT
many TRBJ2-5 NA TRBV28 CASSFFWRSETQYF TGTGCCAGCAGTTTTTTTTGGCGGTCGGAGACCCAGTACTTC
few TRBJ2-1 TRBD2 TRBV9 CASSVGLARANEQFF TGTGCCAGCAGCGTAGGACTAGCTCGAGCCAATGAGCAGTTCTTC
few TRBJ1-3 NA TRBV5-6 CASGLWGGPGNTIYF TGTGCCAGCGGGCTCTGGGGGGGCCCTGGAAACACCATATATTTT
few TRBJ2-7 NA TRBV4-3 CASSQGRRNYEQYF TGCGCCAGCAGCCAAGGGCGGAGGAACTACGAGCAGTACTTC
few TRBJ1-5 NA TRBV19 CASSLRGSGQPQHF TGTGCCAGTAGTTTGAGGGGATCGGGTCAGCCCCAGCATTTT
few TRBJ2-2 NA TRBV29-1 CSVEGAGELFF TGCAGCGTTGAGGGGGCCGGGGAGCTGTTTTTT
many TRBJ2-3 TRBD1 TRBV7-2 CASSLELTGGSTDTQYF TGTGCCAGCAGCTTAGAGCTGACAGGGGGTAGCACAGATACGCAGTATTTT
many TRBJ2-5 TRBD1 TRBV3-1 CASSQEDRGETQYF TGTGCCAGCAGCCAAGAGGACAGGGGCGAGACCCAGTACTTC
few TRBJ1-1 NA TRBV20-1 CSARQTILMNTEAFF TGCAGTGCTAGGCAAACAATTCTAATGAACACTGAAGCTTTCTTT
many TRBJ2-3 TRBD2 TRBV7-2 CASSLSGGGPPDTQYF TGTGCCAGCAGCTTATCTGGCGGGGGTCCGCCAGATACGCAGTATTTT
NA TRBJ2-1 NA TRBV18 CASSPPGRANYNEQFF TGTGCCAGCTCACCACCCGGCAGAGCAAACTACAATGAGCAGTTCTTC
many TRBJ2-5 NA TRBV11-2 CASSLDRFGWQETQYF TGTGCCAGCAGCTTAGATAGATTCGGGTGGCAAGAGACCCAGTACTTC
NA TRBJ1-4 NA TRBV18 CASSPSERPEKLFF TGTGCCAGCTCACCTTCGGAGCGCCCTGAAAAACTGTTTTTT
NA TRBJ2-1 NA TRBV6-5 CASSYSDSRAHNEQFF TGTGCCAGCAGTTACTCGGACAGCAGGGCACACAATGAGCAGTTCTTC
many TRBJ1-2 TRBD1 TRBV2 CASSGPGQGYGYTF TGTGCCAGCAGTGGACCGGGACAGGGGTATGGCTACACCTTC
many TRBJ1-5 NA TRBV19 CASTPGMAEAYSNQPQHF TGTGCCAGTACCCCTGGGATGGCAGAAGCTTATAGCAATCAGCCCCAGCATTTT
many TRBJ2-2 NA TRBV11-3 CASSFRSGAGELFF TGTGCCAGCAGCTTCCGTTCTGGTGCCGGGGAGCTGTTTTTT
few TRBJ2-3 TRBD2 TRBV6-1 CASSYGAGLAPSTDTQYF TGTGCCAGCAGTTATGGGGCCGGACTAGCGCCTAGCACAGATACGCAGTATTTT
NA TRBJ2-2 NA TRBV9 CASSVNVIADTGELFF TGTGCCAGCAGCGTAAATGTGATAGCGGACACCGGGGAGCTGTTTTTT
NA TRBJ2-3 TRBD1 TRBV6-5 CASSSQPGQGTDTQYF TGTGCCAGCAGTTCACAGCCGGGACAGGGTACAGATACGCAGTATTTT